One and the same sample provided the 3 T cell receptor beta chains below, sequenced in a study of blood T cells in healthy people across ages. PCR was performed a second time for roughly 7 to 11 cycles using a sample-barcoded 5' primer and a J-beta primer mix. In TCRdb, the 5' RACE reads were re-called with MiXCR into one record per CDR3 protein. The table lists approximately 1.5 million distinct CDR3 sequences, 35% to 45% of them singletons. Sequencing input: blood. Every receptor here comes from a woman younger than 30 in good health.

This clonotype was observed a handful of times. V usage is TRBV28 and J usage is TRBJ2-7, with TRBD2 matching 9 bases. The CDR3 extends over 19 amino acids. V shed 3 bases, J shed 2 bases, and the junction held 17 bases outside the gene matches. Germline V gene sequence: CDR1 MDHEN, CDR2 SYDVKM. In DNA, the CDR3 is TGTGCCAGCAGTTTTGATCTGGGACTAGCCTCCAAAGGAACCTACGAGCAGTACTTC. It codes for CASSFDLGLASKGTYEQYF.

This sequence joins TRBV19 and TRBJ1-4; perhaps TRBD1 as D (5 bases). Deletions cut 7 bases from V and 8 bases from J, with 14 bases between. CDR3 length: 13 residues. Germline values: CDR1 LNHDA, CDR2 SQIVND (reference sequence). CDR3 DNA sequence: TGTGCCAGTACCACCGTGGGGACCGAAAAACTGTTTTTT. Protein: CASTTVGTEKLFF.

This rearrangement joins TRBV30 to TRBJ1-2; D is unclear. The CDR3 is made up of 13 amino acids. Deletions cut 3 bases from V and 6 bases from J, with 14 bases between. CDR1 GTSNPN and CDR2 SVGIG come from the germline V gene (reference sequence). CDR3 sequence (DNA): TGTGCCTGGAGCGCTAGACTATCAGATGGCTACACCTTC. It codes for CAWSARLSDGYTF.